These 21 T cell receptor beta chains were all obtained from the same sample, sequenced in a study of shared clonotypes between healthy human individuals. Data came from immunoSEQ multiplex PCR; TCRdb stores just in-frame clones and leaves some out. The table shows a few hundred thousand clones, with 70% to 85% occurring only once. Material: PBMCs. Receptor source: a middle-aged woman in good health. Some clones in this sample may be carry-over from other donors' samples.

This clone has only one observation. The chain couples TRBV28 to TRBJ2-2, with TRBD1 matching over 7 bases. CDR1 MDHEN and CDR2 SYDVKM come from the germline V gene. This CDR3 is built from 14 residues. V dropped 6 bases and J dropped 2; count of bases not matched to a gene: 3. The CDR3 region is CASRGTANTGELFF. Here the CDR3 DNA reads TGTGCCAGCAGAGGGACAGCAAACACCGGGGAGCTGTTTTTT.

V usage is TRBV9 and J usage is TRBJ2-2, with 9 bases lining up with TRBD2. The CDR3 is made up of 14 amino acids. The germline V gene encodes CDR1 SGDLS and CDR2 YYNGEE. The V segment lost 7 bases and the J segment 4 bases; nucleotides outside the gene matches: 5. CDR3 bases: TGTGCCAGCCGGCGGGAGGGCCTCACCGGGGAGCTGTTTTTT. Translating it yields CASRREGLTGELFF.

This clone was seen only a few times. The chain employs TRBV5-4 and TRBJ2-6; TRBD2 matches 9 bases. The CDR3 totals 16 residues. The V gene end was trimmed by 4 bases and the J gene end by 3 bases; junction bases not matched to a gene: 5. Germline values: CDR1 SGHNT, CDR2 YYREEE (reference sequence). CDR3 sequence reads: CASSPGLASGANVLTF. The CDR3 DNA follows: TGTGCCAGCAGCCCGGGACTAGCAAGTGGGGCCAACGTCCTGACTTTC.

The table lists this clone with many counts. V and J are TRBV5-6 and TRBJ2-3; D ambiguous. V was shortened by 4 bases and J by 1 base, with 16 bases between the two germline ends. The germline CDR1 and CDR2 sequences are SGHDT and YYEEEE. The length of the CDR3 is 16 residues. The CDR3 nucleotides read TGTGCCAGCAGCCTCTACATAACCTGGGGCACAGATACGCAGTATTTT. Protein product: CASSLYITWGTDTQYF. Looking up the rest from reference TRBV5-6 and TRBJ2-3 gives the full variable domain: DAGVTQSPTHLIKTRGQQVTLRCSPKSGHDTVSWYQQALGQGPQFIFQYYEEEERQRGNFPDRFSGHQFPNYSSELNVNALLLGDSALYLCASSLYITWGTDTQYFGPGTRLTVL.

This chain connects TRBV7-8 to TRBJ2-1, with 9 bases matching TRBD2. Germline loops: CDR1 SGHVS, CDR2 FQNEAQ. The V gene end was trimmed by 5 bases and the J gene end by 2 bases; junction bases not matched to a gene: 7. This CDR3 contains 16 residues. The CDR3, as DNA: TGTGCCAGCAGCCGATTAGCGGGAGAAGCCTACAATGAGCAGTTCTTC. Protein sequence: CASSRLAGEAYNEQFF.

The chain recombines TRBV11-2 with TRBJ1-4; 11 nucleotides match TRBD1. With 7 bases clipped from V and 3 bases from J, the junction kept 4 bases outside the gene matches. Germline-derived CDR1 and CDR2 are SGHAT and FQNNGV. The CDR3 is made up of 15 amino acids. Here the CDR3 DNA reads TGTGCCAGCACCGGGACAGGGGGGTCTAATGAAAAACTGTTTTTT. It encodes CASTGTGGSNEKLFF.

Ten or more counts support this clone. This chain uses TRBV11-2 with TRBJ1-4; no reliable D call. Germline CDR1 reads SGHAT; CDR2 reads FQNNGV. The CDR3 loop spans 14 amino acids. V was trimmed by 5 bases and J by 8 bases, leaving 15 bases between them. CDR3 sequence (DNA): TGTGCCAGCAGCCCCCAACCGGCGGGGGAAAAACTGTTTTTT. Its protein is CASSPQPAGEKLFF.

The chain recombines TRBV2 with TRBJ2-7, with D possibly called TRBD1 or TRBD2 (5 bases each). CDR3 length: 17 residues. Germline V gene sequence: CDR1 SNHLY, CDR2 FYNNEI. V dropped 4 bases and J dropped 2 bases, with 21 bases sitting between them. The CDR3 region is CASSATIRDLQTYEQYF. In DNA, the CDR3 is TGTGCCAGCAGTGCAACTATCCGGGACCTACAAACCTACGAGCAGTACTTC.

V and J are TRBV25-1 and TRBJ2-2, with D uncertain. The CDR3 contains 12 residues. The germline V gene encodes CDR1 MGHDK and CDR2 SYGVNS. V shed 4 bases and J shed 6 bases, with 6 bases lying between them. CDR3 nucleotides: TGTGCCAGCAGTGTCGGATCCGGGGAGCTGTTTTTT. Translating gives CASSVGSGELFF.

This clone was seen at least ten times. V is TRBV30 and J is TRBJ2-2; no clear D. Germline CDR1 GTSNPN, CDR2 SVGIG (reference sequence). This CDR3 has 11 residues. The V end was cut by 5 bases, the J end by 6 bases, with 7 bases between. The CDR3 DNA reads TGTGCCTGGGGCCCGGCCGGGGAGCTGTTTTTT. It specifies CAWGPAGELFF.

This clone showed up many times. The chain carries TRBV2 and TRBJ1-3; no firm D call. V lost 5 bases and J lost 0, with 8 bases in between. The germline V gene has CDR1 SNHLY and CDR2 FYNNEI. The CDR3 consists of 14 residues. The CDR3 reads CASSRGYSGNTIYF. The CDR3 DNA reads TGTGCCAGCAGTCGCGGGTACTCTGGAAACACCATATATTTT.

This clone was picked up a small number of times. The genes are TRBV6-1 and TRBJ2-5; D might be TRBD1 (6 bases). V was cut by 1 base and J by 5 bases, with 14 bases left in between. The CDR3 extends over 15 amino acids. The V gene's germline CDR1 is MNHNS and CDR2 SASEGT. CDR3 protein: CASSEVGGSSETQYF. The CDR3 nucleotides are TGTGCCAGCAGTGAAGTAGGGGGTTCCTCCGAGACCCAGTACTTC.

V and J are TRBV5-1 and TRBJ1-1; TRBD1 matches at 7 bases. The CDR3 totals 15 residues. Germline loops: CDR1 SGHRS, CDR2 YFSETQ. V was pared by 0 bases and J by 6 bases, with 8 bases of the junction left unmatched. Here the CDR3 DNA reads TGCGCCAGCAGCTTGGCACAGGGGAGGTGGGCTGAAGCTTTCTTT. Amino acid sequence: CASSLAQGRWAEAFF. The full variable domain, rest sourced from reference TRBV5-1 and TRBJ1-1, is KAGVTQTPRYLIKTRGQQVTLSCSPISGHRSVSWYQQTPGQGLQFLFEYFSETQRNKGNFPGRFSGRQFSNSRSEMNVSTLELGDSALYLCASSLAQGRWAEAFFGQGTRLTVV.

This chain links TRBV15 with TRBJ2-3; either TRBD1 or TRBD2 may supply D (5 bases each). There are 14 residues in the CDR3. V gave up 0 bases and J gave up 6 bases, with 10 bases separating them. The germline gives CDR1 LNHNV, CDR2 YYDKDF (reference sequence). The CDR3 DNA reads TGTGCCACCAGCAGAGATCTAGGGACCGATACGCAGTATTTT. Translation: CATSRDLGTDTQYF.

As DNA, the CDR3 is TGTGCCAGCAGCGTAGGACCGAATAATGAAAAACTGTTTTTT. Translating it yields CASSVGPNNEKLFF. The rearrangement joins TRBV9 to TRBJ1-4, with no clear D. The CDR3 contains 14 residues. Trimming took 0 bases from V and 4 from J, leaving 7 bases between them. CDR1 is SGDLS and CDR2 is YYNGEE in the germline V gene.

CDR3 nucleotide sequence: TGCAGTGCTAGGAAGAATGAGCAGTTCTTC. It encodes CSARKNEQFF. The rearrangement uses TRBV20-1 and TRBJ2-1; D uncertain. With 3 bases removed from V and 7 bases from J, the gap between germline ends came to 4 bases. The CDR3 extends over 10 amino acids. From germline, CDR1 is DFQATT and CDR2 SNEGSKA (reference sequence).

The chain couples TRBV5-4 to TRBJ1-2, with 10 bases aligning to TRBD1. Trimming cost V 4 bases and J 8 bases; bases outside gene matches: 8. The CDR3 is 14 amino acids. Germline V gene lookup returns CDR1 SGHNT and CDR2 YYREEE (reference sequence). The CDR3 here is CASSPLDRGHGYTF. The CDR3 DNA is TGTGCCAGCAGCCCCCTAGACAGGGGGCACGGCTACACCTTC.

For the CDR3, the DNA is TGTGCCAGCACGGGGGTTGGGGAGCAGTACTTC. Translating gives CASTGVGEQYF. V and J are TRBV28 and TRBJ2-7; perhaps TRBD2 as D (6 bases). The CDR3 consists of 11 residues. Trimming shortened V by 7 bases and J by 7 bases, and 11 bases separated the two germline ends. The germline CDR1 and CDR2 sequences are MDHEN and SYDVKM.

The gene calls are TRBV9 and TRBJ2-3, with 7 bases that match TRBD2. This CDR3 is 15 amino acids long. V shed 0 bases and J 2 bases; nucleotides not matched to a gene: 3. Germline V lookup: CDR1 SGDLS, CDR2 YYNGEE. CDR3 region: CASSVAGGYTDTQYF. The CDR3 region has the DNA TGTGCCAGCAGCGTAGCCGGGGGGTACACAGATACGCAGTATTTT.

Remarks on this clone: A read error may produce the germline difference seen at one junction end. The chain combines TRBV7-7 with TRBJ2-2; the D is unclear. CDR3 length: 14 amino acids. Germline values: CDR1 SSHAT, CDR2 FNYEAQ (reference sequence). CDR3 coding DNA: TGTGCTAGCACCCGAGACTCGGTCACCGGGGAGCTGTTTTTT. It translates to CASTRDSVTGELFF.

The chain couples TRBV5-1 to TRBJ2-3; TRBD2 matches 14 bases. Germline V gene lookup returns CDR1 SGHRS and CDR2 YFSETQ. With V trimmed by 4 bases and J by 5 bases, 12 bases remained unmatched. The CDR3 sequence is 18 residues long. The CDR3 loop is CASSLGERLAGGIDTQYF. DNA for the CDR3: TGCGCCAGCAGCCTTGGGGAACGACTAGCGGGAGGGATAGATACGCAGTATTTT. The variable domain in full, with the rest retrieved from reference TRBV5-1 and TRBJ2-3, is KAGVTQTPRYLIKTRGQQVTLSCSPISGHRSVSWYQQTPGQGLQFLFEYFSETQRNKGNFPGRFSGRQFSNSRSEMNVSTLELGDSALYLCASSLGERLAGGIDTQYFGPGTRLTVL.